A single count supports the clone carrying this TCR beta chain. The antigen remains unidentified. One end of the junction does not line up with germline, which may come from a read error. Germline assignment: CDR1 GTSNPN and CDR2 SVGIG (reference sequence). This CDR3 has 13 residues. These data come from a study of tumor-infiltrating lymphocytes in primary liver carcinoma. The template, approximately 500 ng total RNA, yielded TCR beta cDNA made with a constant-region primer. Three rounds of nested multiplex PCR with slightly modified ARM-PCR produced TCR beta libraries. Running 9 to 10 cycles apiece, the first two PCR rounds relied on TRBV1-TRBV30 forward primers together with a C-beta reverse primer. TCRdb passed the multiplex PCR reads through MiXCR, listing each CDR3 protein once. The repertoire has about 32,000 distinct CDR3 sequences, approximately 73% of them found once; the top ten carry around 15%.

Starting material for RNA and DNA co-extraction consisted of roughly 19-30 mg of unsorted bulk tissue. Five separate regions were sampled from each tumor. Findings and limits, study-wide: Tumor top-250-clone fractions significantly exceeded those of blood (p = 0.039).

The receptor was isolated from a man aged 35 to 55 with primary liver carcinoma and hepatitis B virus infection. The sequenced sample was liver tumor tissue from sampling region 4. Specified subset: tumor region T4, right-lateral pole. This chain connects TRBV30 to TRBJ2-7; D might be TRBD2 (6 bases). The CDR3 coding sequence is TGTGCCTGGAGACCGGGAGCCACCTACGAGCAATACTTC. This sequence encodes CAWRPGATYEQYF.